These 22 T cell receptor beta chains originate from one sample sequenced in a study of blood T cell repertoires in COVID-19. Data came from immunoSEQ multiplex PCR; TCRdb stores just in-frame clones and leaves some out. The table records 110,000 to 150,000 clones, approximately 88% of them present only once. The sequenced material came from peripheral blood. The receptor set was obtained from a man in his 70s with acute or convalescent COVID-19.

This clone was seen a handful of times. The chain has TRBV4-2 and TRBJ1-1, with D possibly being TRBD1 (5 bases). Germline CDR1 is LGHNA and CDR2 is YNFKEQ. The CDR3 covers 14 residues. Trimming removed 1 base from V and 1 base from J, with 7 bases in between. Written as DNA, the CDR3 is TGTGCCAGCAGCCAAGGACAGAAGAACACTGAAGCTTTCTTT. This translates into CASSQGQKNTEAFF.

CDR3 residues: CASSMSGTGGRDTQYF. CDR3 DNA: TGTGCCAGTAGTATGTCCGGGACAGGGGGCCGGGATACGCAGTATTTT. This chain uses TRBV19 with TRBJ2-3, with 12 bases lining up with TRBD1. The V segment lost 3 bases and the J segment 6 bases; nucleotides outside the gene matches: 7. This CDR3 is 16 amino acids long. In germline, CDR1 is LNHDA, CDR2 SQIVND (reference sequence).

The chain has TRBV4-1 and TRBJ2-6; 8 bases are shared with TRBD1. The V gene's germline CDR1 is MGHRA and CDR2 YSYEKL. V shed 3 bases and J 0 bases; nucleotides not matched to a gene: 13. The length of the CDR3 is 20 residues. The CDR3 sequence: CASSQSLPGTGSSGANVLTF. Written as DNA, the CDR3 is TGCGCCAGCAGCCAGAGTCTCCCCGGGACAGGCTCCTCTGGGGCCAACGTCCTGACTTTC.

The rearrangement uses TRBV29-1 and TRBJ2-7; TRBD1 matches 12 bases. Germline values: CDR1 SQVTM, CDR2 ANQGSEA. V gave up 7 bases and J gave up 7 bases; unmatched junction bases: 8. The CDR3 has 13 residues. As DNA, the CDR3 is TGCAGCGGGGGACAGGGGGCTAACGGGGAGCAGTACTTC. It encodes CSGGQGANGEQYF.

V gene TRBV11-2 combines with J gene TRBJ1-1, with D maybe TRBD1 (6 bases). This CDR3 is 15 amino acids long. Looked up from germline, CDR1 is SGHAT and CDR2 is FQNNGV. Trimming stripped 3 bases from V and 0 bases from J, with 11 bases between. The CDR3, as DNA: TGTGCCAGCAGCTTTACAGGGAGAATGAACACTGAAGCTTTCTTT. Amino acid sequence: CASSFTGRMNTEAFF.

The J gene is TRBJ1-5, the V gene TRBV7-2, with TRBD1 as a possible D gene (6 bases). V was trimmed by 5 bases and J by 9 bases, leaving 11 bases between them. CDR3 size: 12 residues. The germline gives CDR1 SGHTA, CDR2 FQGNSA. This chain's CDR3 is CASSPRGGPQHF. The CDR3 DNA reads as TGTGCCAGCAGCCCTAGAGGGGGGCCCCAGCATTTT.

The rearrangement uses TRBV19 and TRBJ1-2; 7 positions agree with TRBD1. Germline CDR1 reads LNHDA; CDR2 reads SQIVND (reference sequence). V shed 2 bases and J 2 bases; nucleotides not matched to a gene: 11. The CDR3 is 17 amino acids. The CDR3 coding sequence is TGTGCCAGTAGTATACCTAGACGGGACAGCCGAAACTATGGCTACACCTTC. Translated: CASSIPRRDSRNYGYTF.

V and J are TRBV28 and TRBJ1-2, with D possibly being TRBD1 (5 bases). V was cut by 8 bases and J by 2 bases, with 9 bases left in between. The CDR3 spans 12 residues. Germline CDR1 MDHEN, CDR2 SYDVKM. This chain's CDR3 is CASLEGNYGYTF. As DNA, the CDR3 is TGTGCCAGCCTGGAGGGGAACTATGGCTACACCTTC.

The sample holds one count of this clone. The J gene is TRBJ2-7, the V gene TRBV27, with a possible D match to TRBD2 (6 bases). Per the germline V gene, CDR1 is MNHEY and CDR2 is SMNVEV (reference sequence). The CDR3 loop spans 16 amino acids. V shed 6 bases and J shed 2 bases, with 20 bases lying between them. CDR3 nucleotide sequence: TGTGCCAGCAGCAGATCCGGGGGTGGGTTTACCTACGAGCAGTACTTC. Translating gives CASSRSGGGFTYEQYF.

The chain uses TRBV5-4 and TRBJ2-7, with TRBD2 matching over 8 bases. Germline-derived CDR1 and CDR2 are SGHNT and YYREEE (reference sequence). CDR3 length: 14 amino acids. The V segment lost 0 bases and the J segment 6 bases; nucleotides outside the gene matches: 5. The CDR3 sequence: CASSLASGFSEQYF. DNA of the CDR3: TGTGCCAGCAGCTTGGCTAGCGGGTTTTCCGAGCAGTACTTC.

The CDR3 spells CASSANGGRANEKLFF. CDR3 in DNA: TGCGCCAGCAGCGCCAATGGGGGCAGGGCTAATGAAAAACTGTTTTTT. V usage is TRBV5-1 and J usage is TRBJ1-4, with D tentatively TRBD1 (6 bases). Between the trimmed V and J ends, which lost 4 bases and 3 bases, there was a span of 16 bases. The germline CDR1 and CDR2 sequences are SGHRS and YFSETQ. CDR3 length: 16 amino acids.

The genes are TRBV7-9 and TRBJ2-7; TRBD1 is a possible D gene (5 bases). Trimming shortened V by 0 bases and J by 5 bases, and 8 bases separated the two germline ends. Germline CDR1 reads SEHNR; CDR2 reads FQNEAQ (reference sequence). The CDR3 runs to 13 residues. In DNA, the CDR3 is TGTGCCAGCAGCTTAGCAGGGGCGGACGAGCAGTACTTC. Protein sequence: CASSLAGADEQYF. The entire variable domain, with the rest obtained from reference TRBV7-9 and TRBJ2-7, is as follows: DTGVSQNPRHKITKRGQNVTFRCDPISEHNRLYWYRQTLGQGPEFLTYFQNEAQLEKSRLLSDRFSAERPKGSFSTLEIQRTEQGDSAMYLCASSLAGADEQYFGPGTRLTVT.

This clone occurred a few times. This chain connects TRBV5-1 to TRBJ2-6; D gene unclear. V was clipped by 0 bases and J by 2 bases, with 9 bases between them. The CDR3 contains 16 residues. The germline gives CDR1 SGHRS, CDR2 YFSETQ. CDR3 coding DNA: TGCGCCAGCAGCTTGGCTGCGGTTACTGGGGCCAACGTCCTGACTTTC. It yields the protein CASSLAAVTGANVLTF.

This clone was counted only a few times. V usage is TRBV27 and J usage is TRBJ2-7, with 8 bases matching TRBD1. CDR1 is MNHEY and CDR2 is SMNVEV in the germline V gene (reference sequence). V was clipped by 6 bases and J by 7 bases; unmatched bases: 5. The CDR3 spans 12 residues. The CDR3 loop reads CASRGQALEQYF. CDR3 DNA: TGTGCCAGCAGGGGACAGGCCTTGGAGCAGTACTTC.

The sample holds one count of this clone. The chain carries TRBV30 and TRBJ2-3; 7 bases fit TRBD1. V lost 8 bases, J lost 5 bases, and 10 bases stayed unmatched. The CDR3 runs 13 residues. CDR1 GTSNPN and CDR2 SVGIG come from the germline V gene (reference sequence). The CDR3, as DNA: TGTGCCAAAGCAGGGGGTGCGGGAGATACGCAGTATTTT. Encoded protein: CAKAGGAGDTQYF.

The gene calls are TRBV3-1 (or the pseudogene TRBV3-2) and TRBJ1-5; D uncertain. V was cut by 7 bases and J by 1 base, with 11 bases left in between. Germline loops: CDR1 LGHDT, CDR2 YNNKEL (reference sequence). The CDR3 covers 14 residues. CDR3: CASKAGGSNQPQHF. CDR3 nucleotide sequence: TGTGCCAGCAAGGCAGGTGGAAGCAATCAGCCCCAGCATTTT.

This clone was detected a few times. The chain employs TRBV10-1 and TRBJ1-1; 8 bases align to TRBD1. Germline V CDR1 and CDR2: WNHNN, SYGVQD (reference sequence). V lost 6 bases to trimming and J lost 1 base; unmatched junction nucleotides: 4. The CDR3 is 14 residues long. The CDR3 region has the DNA TGCGCCAGCAGGGATACAGGGGGGAACACTGAAGCTTTCTTT. Its protein product is CASRDTGGNTEAFF.

A few counts support this clone. The chain is built from TRBV2 and TRBJ1-1; D remains ambiguous. CDR3 length: 13 residues. The germline gives CDR1 SNHLY, CDR2 FYNNEI. The V and J ends lost 6 bases and 4 bases respectively, with 12 bases between them. For the CDR3, the DNA is TGTGCCAGCAGCGGAGAACAAGGCACTGAAGCTTTCTTT. Its translation is CASSGEQGTEAFF.

The CDR3 is CATSDLPPADTQYF. The CDR3 DNA reads as TGTGCCACCAGTGATTTACCCCCGGCAGATACGCAGTATTTT. This chain connects TRBV24-1 to TRBJ2-3; no firm D call. V was shortened by 1 base and J by 4 bases, with 8 bases between the two germline ends. The CDR3 has 14 amino acids. Germline CDR1 reads KGHDR; CDR2 reads SFDVKD.

The chain combines TRBV7-9 with TRBJ1-6; D gene unclear. The CDR3 is 14 amino acids. CDR1 is SEHNR, CDR2 FQNEAQ, per germline (reference sequence). The ends were cut back, 6 bases at V and 5 bases at J, with 11 bases in the middle. The CDR3 loop is CASSRGENNSPLHF. The DNA for the CDR3 is TGTGCCAGCAGTCGCGGGGAAAATAATTCACCCCTCCACTTT. Combining the CDR3 with reference TRBV7-9 and TRBJ1-6 gives the whole variable domain DTGVSQNPRHKITKRGQNVTFRCDPISEHNRLYWYRQTLGQGPEFLTYFQNEAQLEKSRLLSDRFSAERPKGSFSTLEIQRTEQGDSAMYLCASSRGENNSPLHFGNGTRLTVT.

The V gene is TRBV3-1 (or the pseudogene TRBV3-2), the J gene TRBJ1-2; the D gene is possibly TRBD1 (6 bases). Germline V gives CDR1 LGHDT, CDR2 YNNKEL (reference sequence). The V end was cut by 0 bases, the J end by 8 bases, with 13 bases between. CDR3 size: 14 residues. This chain's CDR3 is CASSQDTGTGGYTF. For the CDR3, the DNA is TGTGCCAGCAGCCAAGATACAGGGACGGGAGGCTACACCTTC.

CDR3 sequence reads: CASSPRTGYSNQPQHF. DNA for the CDR3: TGTGCCAGCAGTCCTCGGACAGGCTATAGCAATCAGCCCCAGCATTTT. The chain has TRBV27 and TRBJ1-5, with TRBD1 matching over 7 bases. CDR1 and CDR2 (germline): MNHEY, SMNVEV (reference sequence). This CDR3 spans 16 amino acids. V lost 5 bases, J lost 0 bases, and 7 bases stayed unmatched.